The 17 T cell receptor beta chains in this list originate from one sample, sequenced in a study of control samples from healthy donors and cancer patients. The method was immunoSEQ multiplex PCR; TCRdb's version includes in-frame clones alone and lacks a portion of them. The repertoire has over 30,000 clones, around 86% of them found once; the top ten carry about 1.6%. The sequenced sample consisted of PBMCs. These receptors were collected from a woman aged 40 to 50 with lung cancer.

The rearrangement links TRBV2 to TRBJ1-5; TRBD1 aligns across 8 bases. The CDR3 runs to 19 residues. CDR1 and CDR2 from the germline V gene are SNHLY and FYNNEI. The V gene end was trimmed by 8 bases and the J gene end by 0 bases; junction bases not matched to a gene: 18. In nucleotides, the CDR3 is TGTGCCAGCGGGGGGGCAGGGGGCCGCTCACTTGATAGCAATCAGCCCCAGCATTTT. Translation: CASGGAGGRSLDSNQPQHF.

The chain uses TRBV6-6 and TRBJ1-5; TRBD1 aligns across 7 bases. This CDR3 is built from 16 residues. The germline CDR1 and CDR2 sequences are MNHNY and SVGAGI (reference sequence). V lost 5 bases and J lost 3; bases outside the gene matches: 10. CDR3 residues: CASSREPGQFNQPQHF. Written as DNA, the CDR3 is TGTGCCAGCAGTCGAGAACCGGGACAGTTCAATCAGCCCCAGCATTTT.

The V call is TRBV5-5, the J call TRBJ1-5, with 8 bases aligning to TRBD1. V shed 0 bases, J shed 3 bases, and the junction held 2 bases outside the gene matches. Germline V gene data show CDR1 as SGHKS and CDR2 as YYEKEE (reference sequence). The CDR3 totals 15 residues. CDR3 DNA sequence: TGTGCCAGCAGCTTGGAGACAGGGGTCAATCAGCCCCAGCATTTT. Protein sequence: CASSLETGVNQPQHF. Full variable domain (missing parts from reference TRBV5-5 and TRBJ1-5): DAGVTQSPTHLIKTRGQQVTLRCSPISGHKSVSWYQQVLGQGPQFIFQYYEKEERGRGNFPDRFSARQFPNYSSELNVNALLLGDSALYLCASSLETGVNQPQHFGDGTRLSIL.

The rearrangement uses TRBV3-1 (or the pseudogene TRBV3-2) and TRBJ1-1; TRBD1 agrees at 7 bases. The CDR3 totals 14 residues. The germline gives CDR1 LGHDT, CDR2 YNNKEL (reference sequence). V dropped 3 bases and J dropped 5; count of bases not matched to a gene: 6. CDR3 in DNA: TGTGCCAGCAGCCAGACAGGGCCCAGGACTGAAGCTTTCTTT. This encodes CASSQTGPRTEAFF.

The J gene is TRBJ1-2, the V gene TRBV27; D unclear. The V end was cut by 6 bases, the J end by 0 bases, with 11 bases between. There are 14 residues in the CDR3. The V gene's germline CDR1 is MNHEY and CDR2 SMNVEV (reference sequence). The CDR3 DNA follows: TGTGCCAGCAGGGGGTCAGGCTCTAACTATGGCTACACCTTC. As protein: CASRGSGSNYGYTF.

The chain links TRBV9 to TRBJ1-2; TRBD1 agrees at 7 bases. This CDR3 spans 13 amino acids. Unmatched junction bases numbered 3, after V lost 0 bases and J lost 7 bases. CDR1 and CDR2 (germline): SGDLS, YYNGEE. This CDR3 is CASSVGQGGGYTF. CDR3 DNA sequence: TGTGCCAGCAGCGTAGGACAGGGTGGTGGCTACACCTTC.

A remark on this clone: Other DNA sequences from this sample encode an identical CDR3 as well. The chain is built from TRBV7-2 and TRBJ2-5, with unresolved D. Between the trimmed V and J ends, which lost 1 base and 2 bases, there was a span of 8 bases. This CDR3 is built from 14 residues. CDR1 is SGHTA, CDR2 FQGNSA, per germline. CDR3 sequence: CASSLGGRQETQYF. The CDR3 nucleotides are TGTGCCAGCAGCTTAGGGGGTCGGCAAGAGACCCAGTACTTC.

This chain connects TRBV29-1 to TRBJ2-1; 9 bases line up with TRBD2. V shed 7 bases, J shed 7 bases, and the junction held 5 bases outside the gene matches. The germline CDR1 and CDR2 sequences are SQVTM and ANQGSEA. The CDR3 sequence is 12 residues long. The DNA of the CDR3 is TGCAGCGGGGGACTAGCTAGGAATGAGCAGTTCTTC. It is translated as CSGGLARNEQFF.

The chain links TRBV5-4 to TRBJ2-1; perhaps TRBD1 as D (6 bases). This CDR3 region has 14 residues. Trimming cost V 1 base and J 6 bases, with 11 bases left between them. Per the germline V gene, CDR1 is SGHNT and CDR2 is YYREEE (reference sequence). CDR3 region: CASSLTGKVNEQFF. The CDR3 bases are TGTGCCAGCAGCTTGACAGGGAAGGTCAATGAGCAGTTCTTC.

This chain uses TRBV13 with TRBJ2-1; D tentatively reads TRBD1 or TRBD2 (6 bases each). This CDR3 spans 15 amino acids. With 5 bases removed from V and 7 bases from J, the gap between germline ends came to 18 bases. CDR1 and CDR2 (germline): PRHDT, FYEKMQ (reference sequence). The chain's CDR3 is CASSLLGGRGNEQFF. The CDR3 DNA sequence: TGTGCCAGCAGCCTCCTCGGGGGCCGAGGAAATGAGCAGTTCTTC.

This clone was seen a single time. V usage is TRBV10-3 and J usage is TRBJ2-1; 7 nucleotides match TRBD1. Germline V lookup: CDR1 ENHRY, CDR2 SYGVKD. V lost 5 bases, J lost 7 bases, and 8 bases stayed unmatched. The CDR3 spans 14 residues. The CDR3 here is CAISTGTDGNEQFF. The CDR3, as DNA: TGTGCCATCAGTACCGGGACAGACGGGAATGAGCAGTTCTTC.

The rearrangement links TRBV7-9 to TRBJ1-1, with D uncertain. This CDR3 is built from 14 residues. Germline assignment: CDR1 SEHNR and CDR2 FQNEAQ (reference sequence). V was pared by 5 bases and J by 3 bases, with 13 bases between. The CDR3 nucleotides are TGTGCCAGCAGCCTATCAGAATGGGACACTGAAGCTTTCTTT. As protein: CASSLSEWDTEAFF.

V usage is TRBV6-6 and J usage is TRBJ1-3; 7 nucleotides align to TRBD1. The germline V gene encodes CDR1 MNHNY and CDR2 SVGAGI (reference sequence). The CDR3 runs 23 residues. Trimming removed 5 bases from V and 3 bases from J; junction bases left unmatched: 31. CDR3 nucleotides: TGTGCCAGCAGTCTCCGGAGGGGGCGCAGTGGTCACCGAAACCCCGGCCGTGGAAACACCATATATTTT. As protein: CASSLRRGRSGHRNPGRGNTIYF.

The V gene is TRBV9, the J gene TRBJ1-2, with D possibly being TRBD1 (5 bases). The V and J ends lost 5 bases and 2 bases respectively, with 10 bases between them. The CDR3 contains 13 residues. Germline CDR1 reads SGDLS; CDR2 reads YYNGEE. CDR3 coding DNA: TGTGCCAGCAGTCCAGAGGGGAACTATGGCTACACCTTC. This gives the protein CASSPEGNYGYTF.

The table lists this clone with a count of one. This chain joins TRBV6-2 or TRBV6-3 and TRBJ2-5, with D uncertain. Trimming shortened V by 4 bases and J by 2 bases, and 11 bases separated the two germline ends. Germline assignment: CDR1 MNHEY and CDR2 SVGEGT. The CDR3 has 14 amino acids. CDR3 region: CASSFKLRQETQYF. The CDR3 DNA reads TGTGCCAGCAGTTTCAAACTCAGACAAGAGACCCAGTACTTC.

In its sample, this clone was seen once. The chain carries TRBV5-4 and TRBJ2-2, with TRBD2 identical over 7 bases. V lost 1 base, J lost 0 bases, and 6 bases stayed unmatched. The CDR3 is 17 amino acids. The germline gives CDR1 SGHNT, CDR2 YYREEE (reference sequence). The CDR3 protein is CASSLWGGSTNTGELFF. CDR3 nucleotides: TGTGCCAGCAGCTTGTGGGGGGGTAGCACGAACACCGGGGAGCTGTTTTTT.

The V gene is TRBV30, the J gene TRBJ1-1, with 7 bases aligning to TRBD1. Germline-derived CDR1 and CDR2 are GTSNPN and SVGIG (reference sequence). This CDR3 has 12 amino acids. The J segment lost 4 bases and the V segment lost 2 bases, leaving 1 base of the junction unmatched. In DNA form, the CDR3 reads TGTGCCTGGAGTCACAGGGGCACTGAAGCTTTCTTT. It specifies CAWSHRGTEAFF.